The entry that follows covers one T cell receptor beta chain sequence. Its target is unknown. The junction shows a germline mismatch at one end, possibly a read error. The library had UMIs added by 3' ligation of an oligonucleotide to TCR cDNA. Input was roughly 1 to 1000 ng of DNase-treated total RNA without cell sorting. Ligated cDNA underwent four rounds of PCR with nested alpha and beta constant region primers and SP2. For blood and skin samples, reverse transcription used TCR alpha and beta constant primers. One entry per CDR3 protein, called by TCRdb with MiXCR from the 5' RACE reads. The sample lists around 56,000 distinct CDR3 sequences, less than 10% seen once, with almost 10% in the top ten. This entry is derived from a study of naive and memory T cell subsets. Findings and caveats of the study: Potentially, T cell activation and differentiation skew this RNA-based measurement.

Germline CDR1 LGHDT, CDR2 YNNKEL (reference sequence). The CDR3 extends over 15 amino acids. The sequence came from a female donor in good health. V and J are TRBV3-1 and TRBJ2-7; D might be TRBD2 (5 bases). CDR3 loop: CASTQGPGNSYEQYF. The CDR3 DNA is TGTGCCAGCACCCAAGGCCCCGGGAACTCCTACGAGCAGTACTTC.